This T cell receptor (beta chain) was found in a study of blood T cells in healthy people across ages. Notes on the study in general: Strong correlation linked observed beta diversity and percent naive T cells.

For every donor, a draw yielded approximately 9.9 milliliters of peripheral blood. Primed by a sample-barcoded 5' primer and a J-beta primer mix, a second PCR proceeded for about 7 to 11 cycles. TCRdb independently ran MiXCR on the 5' RACE reads; one entry per CDR3 protein. The sample lists 600,000 or so distinct CDR3 sequences; about 28% were seen once. Germline V CDR1 and CDR2: MDHEN, SYDVKM. Trimming shortened V by 1 base and J by 7 bases, and 8 bases separated the two germline ends. The CDR3 is 12 residues long. This clonotype was seen many times. What it binds is unknown. The chain uses TRBV28 and TRBJ2-7, with unresolved D. Material for sequencing was blood. This sequence was found in an elderly woman in good health. CDR3 DNA: TGTGCCAGCAGTTTATTAGGTTGGGAGCAGTACTTC. Protein: CASSLLGWEQYF.